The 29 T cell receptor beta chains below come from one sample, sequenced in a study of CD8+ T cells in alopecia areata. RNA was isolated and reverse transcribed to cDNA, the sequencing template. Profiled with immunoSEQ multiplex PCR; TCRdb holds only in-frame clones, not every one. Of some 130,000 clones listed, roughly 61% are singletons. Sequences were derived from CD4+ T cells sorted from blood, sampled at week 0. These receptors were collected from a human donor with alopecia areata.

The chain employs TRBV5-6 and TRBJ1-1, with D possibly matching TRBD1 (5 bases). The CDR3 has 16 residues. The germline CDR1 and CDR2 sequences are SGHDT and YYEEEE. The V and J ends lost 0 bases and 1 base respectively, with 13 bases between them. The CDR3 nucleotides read TGTGCCAGCAGCTTGGAGTTGGGGCCCTGGAACACTGAAGCTTTCTTT. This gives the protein CASSLELGPWNTEAFF.

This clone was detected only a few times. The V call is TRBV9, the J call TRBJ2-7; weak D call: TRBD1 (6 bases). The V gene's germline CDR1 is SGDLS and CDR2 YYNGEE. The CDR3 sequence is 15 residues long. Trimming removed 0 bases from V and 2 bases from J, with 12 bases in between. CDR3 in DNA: TGTGCCAGCAGCGTAGGAGTCGGACAGACCTACGAGCAGTACTTC. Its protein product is CASSVGVGQTYEQYF.

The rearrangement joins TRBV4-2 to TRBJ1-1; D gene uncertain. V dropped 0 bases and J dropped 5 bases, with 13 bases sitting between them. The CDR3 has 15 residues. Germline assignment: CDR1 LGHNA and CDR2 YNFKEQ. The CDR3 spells CASSQDPRVGTEAFF. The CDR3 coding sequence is TGTGCCAGCAGCCAAGACCCAAGGGTGGGGACTGAAGCTTTCTTT.

In DNA, the CDR3 is TGTGCCAGCAGCTTAGGGGGGAACACTGAAGCTTTCTTT. Translating gives CASSLGGNTEAFF. The chain carries TRBV2 and TRBJ1-1; maybe TRBD1 (6 bases). This CDR3 has 13 residues. Deletions cut 6 bases from V and 1 base from J, with 9 bases between. Germline V gene data show CDR1 as SNHLY and CDR2 as FYNNEI.

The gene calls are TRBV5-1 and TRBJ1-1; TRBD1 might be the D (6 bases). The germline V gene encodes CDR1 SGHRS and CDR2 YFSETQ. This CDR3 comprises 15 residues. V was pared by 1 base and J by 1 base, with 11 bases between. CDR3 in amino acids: CASSLSGGTNTEAFF. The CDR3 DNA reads TGCGCCAGCAGCTTGTCGGGGGGCACGAACACTGAAGCTTTCTTT.

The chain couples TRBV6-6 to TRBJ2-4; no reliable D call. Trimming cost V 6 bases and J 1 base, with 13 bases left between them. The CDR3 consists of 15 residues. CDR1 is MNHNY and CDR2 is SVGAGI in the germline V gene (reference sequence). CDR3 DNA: TGTGCCAGCAGCACCTCAGTAGGGGCCAAAAACATTCAGTACTTC. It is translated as CASSTSVGAKNIQYF.

The CDR3 sequence is CASSSPTSSPYNEQFF. The DNA of the CDR3 is TGTGCCAGCAGCTCGCCGACTAGCTCGCCCTACAATGAGCAGTTCTTC. This chain uses TRBV7-3 with TRBJ2-1, with 7 bases aligning to TRBD2. V shed 4 bases, J shed 2 bases, and the junction held 8 bases outside the gene matches. Germline loops: CDR1 SGHTA, CDR2 FQGTGA. The CDR3 has 16 amino acids.

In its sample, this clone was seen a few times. This CDR3 is CSGRTDSYEQYF. The DNA of the CDR3 is TGCAGCGGTCGGACGGATTCCTACGAGCAGTACTTC. This chain uses TRBV29-1 with TRBJ2-7; D gene uncertain. CDR3 length: 12 amino acids. Germline CDR1 is SQVTM and CDR2 is ANQGSEA. V was shortened by 7 bases and J by 1 base, with 11 bases between the two germline ends.

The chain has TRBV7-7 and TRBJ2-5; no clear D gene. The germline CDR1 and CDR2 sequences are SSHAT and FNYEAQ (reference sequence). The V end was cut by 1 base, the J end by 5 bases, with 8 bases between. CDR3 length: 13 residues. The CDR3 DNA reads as TGTGCCAGCAGCTTAGATAGGGTGGAGACCCAGTACTTC. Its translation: CASSLDRVETQYF.

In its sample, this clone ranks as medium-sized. Written as DNA, the CDR3 is TGTGCCAGCAGTCCCTGGCAAGAGACCCAGTACTTC. This gives the protein CASSPWQETQYF. The chain is built from TRBV28 and TRBJ2-5, with D hard to call. Germline values: CDR1 MDHEN, CDR2 SYDVKM. The germline V and J ends were trimmed by 5 bases and 2 bases, with 6 bases remaining between them. The CDR3 has 12 amino acids.

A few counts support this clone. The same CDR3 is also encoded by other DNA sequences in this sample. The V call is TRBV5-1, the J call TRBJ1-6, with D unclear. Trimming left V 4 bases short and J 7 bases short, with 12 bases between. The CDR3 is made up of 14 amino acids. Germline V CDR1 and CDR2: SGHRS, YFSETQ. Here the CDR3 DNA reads TGCGCCAGCAGCCCGGGCCCGGGGAATTCACCCCTCCACTTT. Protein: CASSPGPGNSPLHF.

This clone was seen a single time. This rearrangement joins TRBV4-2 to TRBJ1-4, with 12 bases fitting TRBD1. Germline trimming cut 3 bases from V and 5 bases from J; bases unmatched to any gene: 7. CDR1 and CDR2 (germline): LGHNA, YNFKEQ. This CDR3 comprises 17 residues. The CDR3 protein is CASSHIGTGGKNEKLFF. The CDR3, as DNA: TGTGCCAGCAGCCACATCGGGACAGGGGGCAAGAATGAAAAACTGTTTTTT.

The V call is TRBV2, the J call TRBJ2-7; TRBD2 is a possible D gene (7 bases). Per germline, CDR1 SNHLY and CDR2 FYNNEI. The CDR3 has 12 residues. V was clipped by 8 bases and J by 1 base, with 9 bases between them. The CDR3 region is CASGRGSYEQYF. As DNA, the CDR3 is TGTGCCAGCGGGAGGGGGTCCTACGAGCAGTACTTC.

The CDR3 bases are TGTGCCAGCAGCGTAGGGGCGGGATCATTCAATGAGCAGTTCTTC. Amino acids: CASSVGAGSFNEQFF. J is TRBJ2-1 and V is TRBV9; D is perhaps TRBD2 (6 bases). Trimming stripped 0 bases from V and 6 bases from J, with 13 bases between. CDR1 and CDR2 from the germline V gene are SGDLS and YYNGEE. This CDR3 spans 15 amino acids.

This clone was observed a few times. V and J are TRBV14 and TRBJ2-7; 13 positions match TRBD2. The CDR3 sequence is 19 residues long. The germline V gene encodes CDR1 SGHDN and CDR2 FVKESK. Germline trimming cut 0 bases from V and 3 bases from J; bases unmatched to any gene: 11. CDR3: CASSQDWMKTSGRNYEQYF. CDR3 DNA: TGTGCCAGCAGCCAAGACTGGATGAAGACTAGCGGGAGGAACTACGAGCAGTACTTC.

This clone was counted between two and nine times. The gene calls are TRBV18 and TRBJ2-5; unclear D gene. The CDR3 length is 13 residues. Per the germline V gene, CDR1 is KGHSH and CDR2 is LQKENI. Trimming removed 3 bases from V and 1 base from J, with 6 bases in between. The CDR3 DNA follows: TGTGCCAGCTCACCTCGGCGCCAAGAGACCCAGTACTTC. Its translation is CASSPRRQETQYF. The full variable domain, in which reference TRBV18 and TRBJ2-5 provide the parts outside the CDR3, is NAGVMQNPRHLVRRRGQEARLRCSPMKGHSHVYWYRQLPEEGLKFMVYLQKENIIDESGMPKERFSAEFPKEGPSILRIQQVVRGDSAAYFCASSPRRQETQYFGPGTRLLVL.

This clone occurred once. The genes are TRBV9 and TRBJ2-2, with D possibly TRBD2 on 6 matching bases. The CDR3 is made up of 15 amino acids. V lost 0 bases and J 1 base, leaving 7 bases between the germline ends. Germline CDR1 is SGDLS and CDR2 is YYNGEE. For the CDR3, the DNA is TGTGCCAGCAGCGTAGTCGGGGGGAACACCGGGGAGCTGTTTTTT. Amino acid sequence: CASSVVGGNTGELFF. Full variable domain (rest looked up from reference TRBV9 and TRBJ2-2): DSGVTQTPKHLITATGQRVTLRCSPRSGDLSVYWYQQSLDQGLQFLIQYYNGEERAKGNILERFSAQQFPDLHSELNLSSLELGDSALYFCASSVVGGNTGELFFGEGSRLTVL.

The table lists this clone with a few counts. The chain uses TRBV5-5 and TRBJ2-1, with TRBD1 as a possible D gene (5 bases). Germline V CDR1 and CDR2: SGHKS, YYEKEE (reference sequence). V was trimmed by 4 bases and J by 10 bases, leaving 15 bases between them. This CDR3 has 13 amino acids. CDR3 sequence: CASSHSREGEQFF. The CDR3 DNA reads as TGTGCCAGCAGCCACTCCAGGGAAGGGGAGCAGTTCTTC.

The CDR3 bases are TGTGCCAGCAGCTTAGCGGGGGGGAACGAGCAGTACTTC. Translation gives CASSLAGGNEQYF. The chain couples TRBV7-2 to TRBJ2-7; 7 bases are shared with TRBD2. Germline loops: CDR1 SGHTA, CDR2 FQGNSA. The CDR3 sequence is 13 residues long. The junction had 1 base not matched to a gene; V was cut back by 0 bases and J by 5 bases.

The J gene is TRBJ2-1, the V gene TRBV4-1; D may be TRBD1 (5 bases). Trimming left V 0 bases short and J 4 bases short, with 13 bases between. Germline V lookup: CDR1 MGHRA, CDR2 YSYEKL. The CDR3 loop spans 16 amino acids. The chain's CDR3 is CASSQDFQGAYNEQFF. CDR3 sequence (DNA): TGCGCCAGCAGCCAAGATTTCCAAGGGGCTTACAATGAGCAGTTCTTC.

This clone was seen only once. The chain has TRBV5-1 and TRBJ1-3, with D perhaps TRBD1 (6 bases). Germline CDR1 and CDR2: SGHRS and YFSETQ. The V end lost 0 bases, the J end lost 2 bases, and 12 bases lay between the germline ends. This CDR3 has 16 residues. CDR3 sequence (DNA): TGCGCCAGCAGCTTGGAGTGGTCAGGGGCTGGAAACACCATATATTTT. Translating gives CASSLEWSGAGNTIYF.

The CDR3 DNA reads as TGCGCCAGCAGCCAAGAAAGTGGAGCGGCAAGTAGCGGGGAGCGGGAGACCCAGTACTTC. Amino acid sequence: CASSQESGAASSGERETQYF. This chain uses TRBV4-1 with TRBJ2-5, with TRBD2 identical over 8 bases. This CDR3 is 20 amino acids long. Germline-derived CDR1 and CDR2 are MGHRA and YSYEKL. V lost 0 bases and J lost 5; bases outside the gene matches: 20.

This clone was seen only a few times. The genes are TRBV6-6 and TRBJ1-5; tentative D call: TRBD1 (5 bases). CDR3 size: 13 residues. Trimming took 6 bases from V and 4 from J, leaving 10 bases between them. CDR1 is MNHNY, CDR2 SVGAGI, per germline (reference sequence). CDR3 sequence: CASRPRTNQPQHF. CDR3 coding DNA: TGTGCCAGCAGGCCTCGGACAAATCAGCCCCAGCATTTT.

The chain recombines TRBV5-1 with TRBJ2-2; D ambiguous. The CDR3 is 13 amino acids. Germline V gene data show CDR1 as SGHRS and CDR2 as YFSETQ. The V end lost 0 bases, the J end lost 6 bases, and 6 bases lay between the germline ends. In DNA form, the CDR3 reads TGCGCCAGCAGCTTGGATGGCGCCGGGGAGCTGTTTTTT. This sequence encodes CASSLDGAGELFF.

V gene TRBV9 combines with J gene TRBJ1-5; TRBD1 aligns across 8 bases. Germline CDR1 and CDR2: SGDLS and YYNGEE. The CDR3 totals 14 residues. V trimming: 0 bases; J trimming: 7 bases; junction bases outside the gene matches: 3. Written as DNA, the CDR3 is TGTGCCAGCAGCGTAGAGGCAGGGGGCCAGCCCCAGCATTTT. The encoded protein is CASSVEAGGQPQHF. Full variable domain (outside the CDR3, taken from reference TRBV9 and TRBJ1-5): DSGVTQTPKHLITATGQRVTLRCSPRSGDLSVYWYQQSLDQGLQFLIQYYNGEERAKGNILERFSAQQFPDLHSELNLSSLELGDSALYFCASSVEAGGQPQHFGDGTRLSIL.

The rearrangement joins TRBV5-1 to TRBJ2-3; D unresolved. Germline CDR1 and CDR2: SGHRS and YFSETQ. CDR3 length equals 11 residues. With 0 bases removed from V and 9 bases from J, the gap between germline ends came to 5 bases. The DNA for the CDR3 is TGCGCCAGCAGCTTGGAACACACGCAGTATTTT. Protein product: CASSLEHTQYF.

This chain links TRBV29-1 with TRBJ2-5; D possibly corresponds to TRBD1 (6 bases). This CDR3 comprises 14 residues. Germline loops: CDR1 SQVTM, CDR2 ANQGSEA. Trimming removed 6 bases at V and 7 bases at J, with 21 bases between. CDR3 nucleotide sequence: TGCAGCGTAGAACCTACAGGGACCCAGGGGACCCAGTACTTC. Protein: CSVEPTGTQGTQYF.

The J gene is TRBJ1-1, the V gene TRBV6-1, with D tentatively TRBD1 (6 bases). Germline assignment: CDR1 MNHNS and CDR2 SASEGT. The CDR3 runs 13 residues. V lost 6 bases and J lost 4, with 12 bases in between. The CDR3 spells CASRRGTSTEAFF. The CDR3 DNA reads TGTGCCAGCAGGAGAGGGACAAGCACTGAAGCTTTCTTT.

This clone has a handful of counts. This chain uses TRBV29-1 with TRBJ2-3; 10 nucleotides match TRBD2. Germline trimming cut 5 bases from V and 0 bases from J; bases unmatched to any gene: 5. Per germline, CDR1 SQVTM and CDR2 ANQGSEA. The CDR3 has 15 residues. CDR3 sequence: CSVLGTSVSTDTQYF. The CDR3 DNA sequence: TGCAGCGTTCTAGGGACTAGCGTTAGCACAGATACGCAGTATTTT.